This T cell receptor beta chain was captured in a study of CD8 T cells in ankylosing spondylitis. CDR1 is SGHAT and CDR2 is FQNNGV in the germline V gene. Trimming pared 1 base from V and 0 bases from J, leaving 11 bases between. CDR3 length: 16 amino acids. There are a few counts of this clonotype. Its antigen is undetermined. Whole-study results and caveats: Some of these motif variants have turned up before, in reports on reactive arthritis synovial fluid and blood. Among TCR beta sequences, a motif of under ten highly homologous variants appeared characteristic of ankylosing spondylitis blood. According to the report, clones linked to the disease were significantly enriched in matched synovial fluid samples taken from ankylosing spondylitis patients.

Quantitative 5'-RACE with molecular barcodes produced the TCR beta libraries. TCRdb independently ran MiXCR on the 5' RACE reads; one entry per CDR3 protein. The repertoire holds about 540,000 distinct CDR3 sequences, with more than 9.5% as singletons. The sequence was obtained from a male donor with ankylosing spondylitis. Sequencing used blood, either unsorted or a sorted T cell fraction (not recorded which). V and J are TRBV11-2 and TRBJ2-3; the D is unclear. CDR3 amino acids: CASSLGGWVSTDTQYF. The CDR3, as DNA: TGTGCCAGCAGCTTAGGCGGATGGGTGAGCACAGATACGCAGTATTTT.